The clone carrying this T cell receptor beta chain has just one count. Its antigen is as yet unknown. The data are from a study of tumor-infiltrating lymphocytes in primary liver carcinoma. For the study at large: Patients' primary liver carcinoma was surgically resected. Whole-study results and caveats: Tumors carried a top-250-clone fraction significantly exceeding that of blood (p = 0.039). Overlap between tumor regions exceeded overlap of tumor with adjacent tissue or blood.

Priming with a constant-region primer yielded TCR beta cDNA from roughly 0.45 ug total RNA. Libraries of TCR beta came from three nested multiplex PCR rounds with slightly modified ARM-PCR. Each of the first two PCR rounds ran approximately 11 cycles with TRBV1-TRBV30 forward and C-beta reverse primers. TCRdb reprocessed the multiplex PCR reads with MiXCR, giving one entry per CDR3 protein. The data contain over 250,000 distinct CDR3 sequences, 58% of them singletons. This CDR3 has 16 residues. J lost 4 bases, V lost 4 bases, and 7 bases had no gene match. Germline values: CDR1 SGHNT, CDR2 YYREEE (reference sequence). RNA isolated from unsorted whole blood supplied the blood RNA, with germline DNA also extracted. Prior to surgery, roughly 4 milliliters of peripheral blood were drawn.

The clonotype originates from a woman aged 25-40 years with primary liver carcinoma and hepatitis B virus infection. The rearrangement joins TRBV5-4 to TRBJ2-1; TRBD2 aligns across 11 bases. The material sequenced was peripheral blood. For the CDR3, the DNA is TGTGCCAGCAGCCGACGGGCTAGCGGGAGGTACAATGAGCAGTTCTTC. Protein sequence: CASSRRASGRYNEQFF.